Listed below are T cell receptor beta chains from one sample, sequenced in a study of T cell repertoires and HLA-DP antigens. TCRdb's copy holds only in-frame clones and misses some; the assay was immunoSEQ multiplex PCR. The sample includes around 100,000 clones, 80% to 95% of them seen just once. Which antigens these TCRs recognize remains unknown. The sample comprised CD4+ T cells from PBMCs. The receptors come from a woman between 18 and 29 years old in good health and CMV-seronegative. Both conserved end residues are part of each CDR3. A D gene is named only where the DNA matches it firmly. Clone size, where shown, is once, few, many, or a class for clones that have expanded.

j_gene,d_gene,abundance,v_gene,CDR3aa,CDR3nt
TRBJ1-6,.,.,TRBV14,CASSQSSVRSPLHF,TGTGCCAGCAGCCAAAGTTCCGTTCGTTCACCCCTCCACTTT
TRBJ2-1,TRBD2,.,TRBV6-4,CASAAESGGAYNEQFF,TGTGCCAGCGCGGCAGAAAGCGGGGGGGCCTACAATGAGCAGTTCTTC
TRBJ2-7,.,.,TRBV11-3,CASSLGRSYEQYF,TGTGCCAGCAGCTTAGGCAGGTCCTACGAGCAGTACTTC
TRBJ2-7,TRBD1,.,TRBV28,CASSSTGGVQYF,TGTGCCAGCAGTTCGACAGGGGGCGTTCAGTACTTC
TRBJ1-1,.,.,TRBV9,CASSESIQGNTEAFF,TGTGCCAGCAGCGAGTCCATCCAGGGGAACACTGAAGCTTTCTTT
TRBJ2-2,TRBD1,.,TRBV9,CASSVDLGTGYTGELFF,TGTGCCAGCAGCGTAGACCTAGGGACAGGATACACCGGGGAGCTGTTTTTT
TRBJ1-1,.,.,TRBV28,CEVAENTEAFF,TGTGAGGTGGCCGAGAACACTGAAGCTTTCTTT
TRBJ2-3,.,.,TRBV4-1,CASSQDRGRDFSTDTQYF,TGCGCCAGCAGCCAAGATCGGGGGAGAGACTTTAGCACAGATACGCAGTATTTT
TRBJ1-3,TRBD1,.,TRBV30,CAWSDRGRVGGNTIYF,TGTGCCTGGAGTGACAGGGGGCGCGTGGGTGGAAACACCATATATTTT
TRBJ1-3,TRBD1,.,TRBV6-5,CASSYSQGGPGNTIYF,TGTGCCAGCAGTTACTCTCAGGGGGGGCCAGGAAACACCATATATTTT
TRBJ2-1,TRBD2,.,TRBV9,CASSVTLTSGSYNEQFF,TGTGCCAGCAGCGTAACCCTTACTAGCGGGAGTTACAATGAGCAGTTCTTC
TRBJ1-1,TRBD1,once,TRBV15,CATSREARDRAFF,TGTGCCACCAGCAGAGAGGCCCGGGACAGAGCTTTCTTT
TRBJ2-1,TRBD1,.,TRBV19,CASSLRDRGSNEQFF,TGTGCCAGTAGTCTCCGGGACAGGGGGTCAAATGAGCAGTTCTTC
TRBJ2-5,.,.,TRBV5-1,CASSLGHIQETQYF,TGCGCCAGCAGCTTGGGGCATATCCAAGAGACCCAGTACTTC
TRBJ2-1,TRBD1,few,TRBV29-1,CSVEGTQGVSQFF,TGCAGCGTTGAAGGTACACAGGGGGTTTCACAGTTCTTC
TRBJ1-1,.,.,TRBV25-1,CASSEHPGGGGRNTEAFF,TGTGCCAGCAGTGAACACCCGGGGGGAGGAGGGCGGAACACTGAAGCTTTCTTT
TRBJ1-3,.,once,TRBV28,CASSLADLSGNTIYF,TGTGCCAGCAGTTTAGCAGATTTGTCTGGAAACACCATATATTTT
TRBJ1-4,.,.,TRBV2,CASTRTVWANEKLFF,TGTGCCAGCACTCGTACAGTCTGGGCTAATGAAAAACTGTTTTTT
TRBJ2-5,.,.,TRBV7-2,CASSYGGSQETQYF,TGTGCCAGCAGCTATGGAGGTAGCCAAGAGACCCAGTACTTC
TRBJ2-5,TRBD2,.,TRBV6-5,CASHRTSGVGETQYF,TGTGCCAGCCACCGGACTAGCGGGGTAGGCGAGACCCAGTACTTC
TRBJ2-7,TRBD1,.,TRBV2,CAARDRATYEQYF,TGTGCCGCTAGGGACAGGGCCACCTACGAGCAGTACTTC
TRBJ2-7,.,once,TRBV4-1,CASSQRIGDPYEQYF,TGCGCCAGCAGCCAAAGGATTGGGGACCCCTACGAGCAGTACTTC
TRBJ2-5,TRBD1,.,TRBV15,CATSRDGTGGTETQYF,TGTGCCACCAGCAGAGATGGGACAGGGGGGACAGAGACCCAGTACTTC
TRBJ2-7,.,.,TRBV9,CASSAFFSSAKDEQYF,TGTGCCAGCAGTGCTTTTTTTTCTAGCGCTAAGGACGAGCAGTACTTC
TRBJ1-6,TRBD1,.,TRBV13,CASSVTGVSPLHF,TGTGCCAGCAGCGTAACAGGGGTGTCACCCCTCCACTTT
TRBJ2-7,TRBD2,.,TRBV28,CASSEKLAGVRRTKGGQYF,TGTGCCAGCAGCGAGAAACTAGCGGGAGTTCGCCGGACGAAGGGTGGGCAGTACTTC
TRBJ1-1,.,.,TRBV7-9,CASSLVPDILEAFF,TGTGCCAGCAGCTTAGTGCCGGATATATTAGAAGCTTTCTTT
TRBJ1-4,TRBD1,once,TRBV5-1,CASSLFPNRGQGEKLFF,TGCGCCAGCAGCTTGTTTCCCAACAGGGGGCAGGGTGAAAAACTGTTTTTT
TRBJ2-4,.,.,TRBV6-5,CASSPDSAKNIQYF,TGTGCCAGCAGTCCTGATTCGGCCAAAAACATTCAGTACTTC
TRBJ1-6,TRBD1,.,TRBV2,CASSQTGSLSPLHF,TGTGCCAGCAGCCAGACAGGGTCTCTATCACCCCTCCACTTT
TRBJ2-6,.,.,TRBV4-2,CASSQGTLRANVLTF,TGTGCCAGCAGCCAAGGTACCCTGAGGGCCAACGTCCTGACTTTC
TRBJ2-3,TRBD1,.,TRBV7-8,CASSYKTGEPTDTQYF,TGTGCCAGCAGTTATAAGACAGGGGAGCCCACAGATACGCAGTATTTT
TRBJ1-3,.,.,TRBV6-1,CASSVLGSGNTIYF,TGTGCCAGCAGTGTGTTAGGCTCTGGAAACACCATATATTTT
TRBJ1-2,.,.,TRBV9,CASSNTVSSYVSYGYTF,TGTGCCAGCAGCAATACAGTGAGTAGCTATGTTAGCTATGGCTACACCTTC
TRBJ2-3,TRBD2,.,TRBV7-2,CASSLAPYRGGATDTQYF,TGTGCCAGCAGCTTAGCGCCCTATCGCGGGGGGGCTACAGATACGCAGTATTTT
TRBJ1-5,.,.,TRBV19,CASSNGGSQPQHF,TGTGCCAGTAGCAATGGCGGGAGTCAGCCCCAGCATTTT
TRBJ2-2,.,.,TRBV10-3,CAIRGSTITGELFF,TGTGCCATCAGGGGGAGCACAATCACCGGGGAGCTGTTTTTT